Below are 6 T cell receptor beta chains sequenced from a single sample in a study of CD8 T cells in ankylosing spondylitis (dated by TCRdb to about 2017). The library came from 5' RACE. TCRdb records Illumina HiSeq 2500 as the sequencer. TCRdb took the public reads, trimmed them with fastp at Q25, ran MiXCR for clone calling and kept in-frame beta chains. Each entry merges the rows of one CDR3 protein and shows their most common DNA and genes. Within this sample are some 250,000 distinct CDR3 sequences, with roughly 8.6% of them counted one time only. The ten largest make up under 7.5% of the sample. Sequenced: blood, either unsorted or a sorted T cell fraction (not recorded which). Receptor source: a male donor with ankylosing spondylitis or in good health (not recorded which).

This clonotype has only a few counts. The chain is built from TRBV27 and TRBJ1-2; TRBD1 matches 7 bases. This CDR3 spans 15 amino acids. Per germline, CDR1 MNHEY and CDR2 SMNVEV (reference sequence). J lost 0 bases, V lost 4 bases, and 5 bases had no gene match. In DNA form, the CDR3 reads TGTGCCAGCAGTTCCCTCGGGACAGCTAACTATGGCTACACCTTC. Translated: CASSSLGTANYGYTF.

This clonotype was detected many times. The chain combines TRBV5-1 with TRBJ2-4, with D unclear. Trimming cost V 0 bases and J 3 bases, with 7 bases left between them. The CDR3 extends over 14 amino acids. CDR1 and CDR2 (germline): SGHRS, YFSETQ. In DNA form, the CDR3 reads TGCGCCAGCAGCTTGGAAGTCAGCAAAAACATTCAGTACTTC. Its translation is CASSLEVSKNIQYF.

This clonotype was seen at least ten times. The chain employs TRBV21-1 and TRBJ1-4. TRBV21-1 corresponds to a pseudogene. CDR3 length: 14 residues. DNA for the CDR3: TGTGCCAGCAGCGGACGACTTAACGGAGAAAAACTGTTTTTT. Protein sequence: CASSGRLNGEKLFF.

This chain links TRBV18 with TRBJ2-7; D is unresolved. Between the trimmed V and J ends, which lost 1 base and 7 bases, there was a span of 11 bases. The germline V gene has CDR1 KGHSH and CDR2 LQKENI. This CDR3 spans 13 amino acids. CDR3 sequence reads: CASSPQGLVEQYF. DNA of the CDR3: TGTGCCAGCTCACCACAGGGTCTGGTGGAGCAGTACTTC. Using reference TRBV18 and TRBJ2-7 for the parts outside the CDR3, the full variable domain is NAGVMQNPRHLVRRRGQEARLRCSPMKGHSHVYWYRQLPEEGLKFMVYLQKENIIDESGMPKERFSAEFPKEGPSILRIQQVVRGDSAAYFCASSPQGLVEQYFGPGTRLTVT.

This clonotype was picked up many times. V usage is TRBV5-6 and J usage is TRBJ2-1; D not certain. Trimming shortened V by 0 bases and J by 6 bases, and 7 bases separated the two germline ends. This CDR3 contains 13 residues. Germline lookup yields CDR1 SGHDT and CDR2 YYEEEE. The CDR3 reads CASSLGPANEQFF. In DNA, the CDR3 is TGTGCCAGCAGCTTGGGGCCGGCCAATGAGCAGTTCTTC.

The CDR3 DNA follows: TGCAGTGCTCAGCGGGTTAGCTCCTACGAGCAGTACTTC. Encoded protein: CSAQRVSSYEQYF. V gene TRBV20-1 combines with J gene TRBJ2-7; tentatively, D is TRBD2 (6 bases). Germline-derived CDR1 and CDR2 are DFQATT and SNEGSKA (reference sequence). Trimming cost V 5 bases and J 0 bases, with 11 bases left between them. CDR3 length equals 13 residues.